This is a list of T cell receptor beta chains from one sample in a study of T cell responses to AZD1222 COVID-19 vaccine. TCRdb's table, derived via immunoSEQ multiplex PCR, lists solely in-frame clones and lacks some. The sample lists some 100,000 clones, approximately 91% occurring once. The sample was peripheral blood, taken on day 0 of AZD1222 vaccination. These receptors all come from an adult in good health. Both conserved end residues are part of each CDR3. A D gene is named only where the DNA matches it firmly. Where a row states a size, it is once, few, many or the class of an expanded clone; other rows omit it.

CASSERGLGGYTF | TGTGCCAGCAGTGAAAGGGGGCTGGGAGGCTACACCTTC | . | TRBJ1-2 | TRBD1 | TRBV6-1
CASSLAGVNVLTF | TGCGCCAGCAGTCTGGCGGGGGTCAACGTCCTGACTTTC | . | TRBJ2-6 | TRBD2 | TRBV5-1
CASLPRQSHEQYF | TGTGCCAGCCTTCCTCGACAGAGTCACGAGCAGTACTTC | . | TRBJ2-7 | . | TRBV6-5
CASSLALPGTNEKLFF | TGTGCCAGCAGCTTAGCTCTCCCCGGGACTAATGAAAAACTGTTTTTT | . | TRBJ1-4 | . | TRBV11-3
CASSVDLGYYGYTF | TGTGCCAGCAGCGTAGACTTGGGGTATTATGGCTACACCTTC | . | TRBJ1-2 | . | TRBV9
CASSYRSRGQETQYF | TGTGCCAGCAGTTACAGGTCCAGGGGCCAAGAGACCCAGTACTTC | . | TRBJ2-5 | . | TRBV6-5
CASSLDGTGTEAFF | TGCGCCAGCAGCTTGGATGGGACAGGCACTGAAGCTTTCTTT | . | TRBJ1-1 | TRBD1 | TRBV5-1
CASSYVGSSAYEQYF | TGTGCCAGCAGTTACGTTGGGTCTAGCGCCTACGAGCAGTACTTC | . | TRBJ2-7 | . | TRBV6-6
CASSQGEPGLANEQYF | TGTGCCAGCAGCCAGGGAGAACCGGGACTAGCGAACGAGCAGTACTTC | few | TRBJ2-7 | TRBD2 | TRBV4-2
CASSLPTTGNEKLFF | TGTGCCAGCAGCCTCCCGACAACCGGTAATGAAAAACTGTTTTTT | . | TRBJ1-4 | . | TRBV28
CASRQIHSGNTIYF | TGTGCCAGTAGACAGATACACTCTGGAAACACCATATATTTT | . | TRBJ1-3 | . | TRBV19